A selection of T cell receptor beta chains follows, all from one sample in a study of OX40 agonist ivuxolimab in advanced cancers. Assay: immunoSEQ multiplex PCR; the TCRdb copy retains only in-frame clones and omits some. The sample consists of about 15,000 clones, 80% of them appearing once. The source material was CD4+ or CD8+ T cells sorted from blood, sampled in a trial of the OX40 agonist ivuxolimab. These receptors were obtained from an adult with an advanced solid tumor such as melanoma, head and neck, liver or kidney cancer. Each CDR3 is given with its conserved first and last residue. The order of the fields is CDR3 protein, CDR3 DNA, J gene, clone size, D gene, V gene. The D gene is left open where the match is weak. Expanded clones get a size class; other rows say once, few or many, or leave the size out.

CASSEYTGGPYEQYF | TGTGCCAGCAGTGAATATACGGGAGGGCCCTACGAGCAGTACTTC | TRBJ2-7 | NA | TRBD2 | TRBV6-1
CASNPGLKTGDSEQYF | TGCGCCAGCAATCCGGGCCTCAAAACTGGAGACTCCGAGCAGTACTTC | TRBJ2-7 | NA | NA | TRBV10-2
CAWSAGSNEQFF | TGTGCCTGGTCCGCGGGCTCGAATGAGCAGTTCTTC | TRBJ2-1 | NA | NA | TRBV30
CASSDNSNTEAFF | TGTGCCAGCAGTGACAACTCGAACACTGAAGCTTTCTTT | TRBJ1-1 | NA | NA | TRBV6-4
CASSLGQGSANEQFF | TGTGCCAGCAGCTTGGGGCAGGGGTCCGCCAATGAGCAGTTCTTC | TRBJ2-1 | NA | NA | TRBV13
CASETGKILGSNQPQHF | TGTGCCAGCGAGACAGGGAAGATTTTGGGGAGCAATCAGCCCCAGCATTTT | TRBJ1-5 | NA | TRBD1 | TRBV6-4
CASSPGTLQPQHF | TGTGCCAGCAGCCCAGGGACGTTGCAGCCCCAGCATTTT | TRBJ1-5 | few | NA | TRBV7-9
CASSSLGNEQYF | TGTGCCAGCAGTTCTCTGGGGAACGAGCAGTACTTC | TRBJ2-7 | NA | NA | TRBV6-5
CASSPEAGDHQPQHF | TGTGCCAGCAGCCCGGAGGCAGGGGACCATCAGCCCCAGCATTTT | TRBJ1-5 | NA | NA | TRBV7-6
CASTTGYRNYGYTF | TGTGCCAGTACCACAGGGTACAGAAACTATGGCTACACCTTC | TRBJ1-2 | medium-sized | NA | TRBV19
CASSEGSPWISSYTF | TGTGCCAGCAGTGAAGGTTCCCCCTGGATCTCTAGCTACACCTTC | TRBJ1-2 | NA | NA | TRBV6-1
CASMGGASYGYTF | TGTGCCAGCATGGGTGGGGCTTCTTATGGCTACACCTTC | TRBJ1-2 | medium-sized | NA | TRBV27
CASSPGTSGEETQYF | TGTGCCAGCAGTCCCGGGACATCGGGGGAAGAGACCCAGTACTTC | TRBJ2-5 | NA | NA | TRBV6-1
CASSPSLGLAGTSSYNEQFF | TGTGCCAGCAGTCCTTCTCTTGGACTAGCGGGAACGAGCTCCTACAATGAGCAGTTCTTC | TRBJ2-1 | once | TRBD2 | TRBV27
CASSQRAGVDEQYF | TGTGCCAGCAGCCAAAGAGCGGGAGTAGACGAGCAGTACTTC | TRBJ2-7 | NA | TRBD2 | TRBV9
CASSVYTDTQYF | TGCGCCAGCAGCGTATACACAGATACGCAGTATTTT | TRBJ2-3 | NA | NA | TRBV5-1
CASGLVVLQGSGNTIYF | TGTGCTAGTGGTTTGGTCGTACTTCAGGGCTCTGGAAACACCATATATTTT | TRBJ1-3 | NA | NA | TRBV12-5
CASSERGTGIMNTEAFF | TGTGCCAGCAGTGAACGGGGGACAGGGATCATGAACACTGAAGCTTTCTTT | TRBJ1-1 | NA | TRBD1 | TRBV2
CASSLSMAGTHGGELFF | TGTGCCAGCAGCTTGTCCATGGCAGGGACCCACGGCGGGGAGCTGTTTTTT | TRBJ2-2 | NA | NA | TRBV5-5
CASSSYDQPQHF | TGTGCCAGCAGCTCGTACGATCAGCCCCAGCATTTT | TRBJ1-5 | NA | NA | TRBV13
CTSSPHPGAAYEQYF | TGCACCAGCAGCCCGCACCCGGGAGCCGCCTACGAGCAGTACTTC | TRBJ2-7 | once | NA | TRBV1
CASSVVGGQETQYF | TGTGCCAGCAGCGTAGTAGGGGGCCAAGAGACCCAGTACTTC | TRBJ2-5 | NA | NA | TRBV9
CASSLAGDSYEQYF | TGTGCCAGCAGCCTCGCGGGGGACTCCTACGAGCAGTACTTC | TRBJ2-7 | NA | TRBD2 | TRBV11-1
CASSLRPLLGYGYTF | TGCGCCAGCAGCTTGCGACCCCTACTGGGCTATGGCTACACCTTC | TRBJ1-2 | NA | NA | TRBV5-1
CASSQPGPTIYEQYF | TGTGCCAGCAGCCAACCAGGGCCAACCATCTACGAGCAGTACTTC | TRBJ2-7 | few | NA | TRBV7-8
CATQGLTMGYTF | TGTGCCACCCAAGGACTGACTATGGGCTACACCTTC | TRBJ1-2 | few | NA | TRBV6-5
CASGQGVYTGELFF | TGTGCCAGCGGACAGGGGGTGTACACCGGGGAGCTGTTTTTT | TRBJ2-2 | NA | TRBD1 | TRBV25-1
CASSISLQGEQYF | TGTGCCAGTAGTATAAGTCTACAGGGCGAGCAGTACTTC | TRBJ2-7 | NA | NA | TRBV19
CASSGFSSGGYNEQFF | TGTGCCAGCAGCGGTTTCTCCAGCGGGGGTTACAATGAGCAGTTCTTC | TRBJ2-1 | NA | TRBD2 | TRBV9
CASSQNLDTEAFF | TGCGCCAGCAGCCAGAATTTGGACACTGAAGCTTTCTTT | TRBJ1-1 | few | NA | TRBV4-1
CASSLLTRYNEQFF | TGTGCCAGCAGCCTCCTGACAAGGTACAATGAGCAGTTCTTC | TRBJ2-1 | NA | NA | TRBV7-2
CASRASGGAYNEQFF | TGTGCCAGCAGGGCTAGCGGGGGGGCTTACAATGAGCAGTTCTTC | TRBJ2-1 | few | TRBD2 | TRBV2
CASSDFRGPPGELFF | TGTGCCAGCAGCGATTTCAGGGGGCCCCCCGGGGAGCTGTTTTTT | TRBJ2-2 | NA | TRBD1 | TRBV7-9
CASSLDPGPNTEAFF | TGTGCCAGCAGCTTAGATCCAGGGCCGAACACTGAAGCTTTCTTT | TRBJ1-1 | NA | NA | TRBV11-1
CASSLGTGLVGYGYTF | TGTGCCAGCAGCTTGGGGACAGGGCTTGTTGGTTATGGCTACACCTTC | TRBJ1-2 | NA | TRBD1 | TRBV5-6
CASSLGGGLYEQYF | TGTGCCAGCAGCTTAGGCGGGGGCCTCTACGAGCAGTACTTC | TRBJ2-7 | NA | NA | TRBV7-2
CSVRTQGMNTEAFF | TGCAGCGTTAGGACGCAGGGGATGAACACTGAAGCTTTCTTT | TRBJ1-1 | NA | NA | TRBV29-1
CASSPDGRGEQYF | TGTGCCAGCAGCCCCGACGGCAGGGGGGAGCAGTACTTC | TRBJ2-7 | NA | TRBD1 | TRBV7-6
CASSQEGASSTDTQYF | TGTGCCAGCAGCCAAGAAGGGGCTAGTTCCACAGATACGCAGTATTTT | TRBJ2-3 | NA | NA | TRBV4-2
CASSQEDFSGNTIYF | TGTGCCAGCAGCCAAGAGGACTTCTCTGGAAACACCATATATTTT | TRBJ1-3 | NA | NA | TRBV4-2
CASSEFGAASSGANVLTF | TGTGCCAGCAGTGAATTTGGAGCGGCCTCCTCTGGGGCCAACGTCCTGACTTTC | TRBJ2-6 | NA | NA | TRBV6-1
CASSYVDRSYEQYF | TGTGCCAGCAGTTACGTTGACAGGTCCTACGAGCAGTACTTC | TRBJ2-7 | NA | NA | TRBV6-5
CASAQPSPDSEYGYTF | TGTGCCAGCGCCCAACCCTCACCCGACAGCGAGTATGGCTACACCTTC | TRBJ1-2 | NA | NA | TRBV9
CSVEDVSGGPSNEQFF | TGCAGCGTTGAAGATGTTTCGGGAGGGCCTAGCAATGAGCAGTTCTTC | TRBJ2-1 | medium-sized | TRBD2 | TRBV29-1
CASSERAGETDTQYF | TGTGCCAGCAGTGAGAGGGCGGGAGAAACAGATACGCAGTATTTT | TRBJ2-3 | once | TRBD2 | TRBV6-4
CASSERADNQPQHF | TGTGCCAGCAGTGAACGGGCAGATAATCAGCCCCAGCATTTT | TRBJ1-5 | medium-sized | NA | TRBV6-1
CASRTGTSDHEQYF | TGTGCCAGCAGAACCGGGACTAGTGACCACGAGCAGTACTTC | TRBJ2-7 | NA | TRBD2 | TRBV13
CASIGPGPYGYTF | TGTGCCAGCATTGGTCCAGGACCCTATGGCTACACCTTC | TRBJ1-2 | NA | NA | TRBV2
CASSQDRGTAFTEAFF | TGCGCCAGCAGCCAAGATAGGGGGACCGCGTTCACTGAAGCTTTCTTT | TRBJ1-1 | few | NA | TRBV4-1
CASSVVSRWDNQETQYF | TGTGCCAGCAGCGTAGTTAGTAGGTGGGACAACCAAGAGACCCAGTACTTC | TRBJ2-5 | NA | NA | TRBV9
CATQGVGYTF | TGTGCCACCCAGGGAGTTGGCTACACCTTC | TRBJ1-2 | NA | NA | TRBV25-1
CATRTVGSNNEQFF | TGTGCCACTAGAACGGTGGGTTCCAACAATGAGCAGTTCTTC | TRBJ2-1 | NA | NA | TRBV19
CASSPARGGEKLFF | TGTGCCAGTAGCCCGGCGAGAGGTGGGGAAAAACTGTTTTTT | TRBJ1-4 | NA | NA | TRBV19